This T cell receptor beta chain came from a study of cytomegalovirus exposure and HLA in healthy donors. CDR1 SGHTA and CDR2 FQGNSA come from the germline V gene. The V segment lost 5 bases and the J segment 2 bases; nucleotides outside the gene matches: 6. The CDR3 is 15 amino acids. On this clone itself: Its antigen remains unknown.

The PCR contained 60 Vbeta and 13 Jbeta primers. Produced via immunoSEQ multiplex PCR; TCRdb's table is partial and in-frame only. This table holds around 40,000 clones, around three quarters found once. Whole-study results and caveats: Common viral pathogens (according to a later analysis) appeared linked to several of the most significant clusters.

The receptor was isolated from a man aged 30 to 45 in good health and CMV-seronegative. The genes are TRBV7-2 and TRBJ2-5; 9 bases align to TRBD2. The specimen was PBMCs. The DNA of the CDR3 is TGTGCCAGCAGCAGGGGACTAGCCTTACAAGAGACCCAGTACTTC. Translated, it gives CASSRGLALQETQYF.